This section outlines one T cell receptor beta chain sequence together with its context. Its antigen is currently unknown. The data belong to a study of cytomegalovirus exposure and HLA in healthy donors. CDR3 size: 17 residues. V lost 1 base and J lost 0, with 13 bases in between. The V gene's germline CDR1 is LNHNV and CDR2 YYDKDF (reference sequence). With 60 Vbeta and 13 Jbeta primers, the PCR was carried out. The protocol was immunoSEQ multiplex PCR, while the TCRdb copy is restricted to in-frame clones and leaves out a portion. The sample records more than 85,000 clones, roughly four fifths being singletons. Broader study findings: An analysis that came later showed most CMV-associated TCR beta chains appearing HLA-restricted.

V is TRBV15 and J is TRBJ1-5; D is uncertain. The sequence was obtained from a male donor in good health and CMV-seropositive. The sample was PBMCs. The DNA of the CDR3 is TGTGCCACCAGCAGAGCCTCGGCAGGCTATAGCAATCAGCCCCAGCATTTT. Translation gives CATSRASAGYSNQPQHF. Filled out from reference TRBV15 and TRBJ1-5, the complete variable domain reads DAMVIQNPRYQVTQFGKPVTLSCSQTLNHNVMYWYQQKSSQAPKLLFHYYDKDFNNEADTPDNFQSRRPNTSFCFLDIRSPGLGDTAMYLCATSRASAGYSNQPQHFGDGTRLSIL.